Listed here is a single T cell receptor (beta chain). In the original processing: Amplification of reference gene primers was used by the study to estimate nucleated cell counts. Produced via immunoSEQ multiplex PCR; TCRdb's table is partial and in-frame only. The DNA was the basis for D and trimming; V, J and clone size are from that table. The profile shows roughly 99,000 clones, 70% to 90% of them singletons. This sample was taken from a study of blood T cell repertoires in COVID-19. Study summary: There were acute and convalescent COVID-19 samples, and they came from the United States, Italy and Spain. From T cells, B-cell-depleted T cells, or PBMCs came the material, which was cDNA or gDNA.

This CDR3 has 16 residues. Trimming pared 0 bases from V and 0 bases from J, leaving 12 bases between. Germline V gene sequence: CDR1 GTSNPN, CDR2 SVGIG (reference sequence). The chain combines TRBV30 with TRBJ2-1, with unresolved D. Sequencing was performed on peripheral blood. The receptor comes from a man between 45 and 60 years old with active or convalescent COVID-19. CDR3 residues: CAWSVGALSSYNEQFF. As DNA, the CDR3 is TGTGCCTGGAGTGTTGGAGCTCTTAGCTCCTACAATGAGCAGTTCTTC.